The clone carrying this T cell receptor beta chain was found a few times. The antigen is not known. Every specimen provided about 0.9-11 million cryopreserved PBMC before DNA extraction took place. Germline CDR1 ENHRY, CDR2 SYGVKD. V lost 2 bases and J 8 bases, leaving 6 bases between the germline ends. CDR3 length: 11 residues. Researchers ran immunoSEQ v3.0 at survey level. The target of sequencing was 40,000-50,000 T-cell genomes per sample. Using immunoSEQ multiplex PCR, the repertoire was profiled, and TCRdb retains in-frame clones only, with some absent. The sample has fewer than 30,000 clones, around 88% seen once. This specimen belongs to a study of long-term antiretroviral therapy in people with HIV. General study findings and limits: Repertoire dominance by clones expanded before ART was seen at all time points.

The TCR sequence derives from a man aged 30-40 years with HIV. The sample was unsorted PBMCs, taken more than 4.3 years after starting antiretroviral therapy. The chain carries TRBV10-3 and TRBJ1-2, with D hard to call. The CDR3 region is CAISEEGGYTF. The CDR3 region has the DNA TGTGCCATCAGTGAGGAGGGAGGCTACACCTTC.